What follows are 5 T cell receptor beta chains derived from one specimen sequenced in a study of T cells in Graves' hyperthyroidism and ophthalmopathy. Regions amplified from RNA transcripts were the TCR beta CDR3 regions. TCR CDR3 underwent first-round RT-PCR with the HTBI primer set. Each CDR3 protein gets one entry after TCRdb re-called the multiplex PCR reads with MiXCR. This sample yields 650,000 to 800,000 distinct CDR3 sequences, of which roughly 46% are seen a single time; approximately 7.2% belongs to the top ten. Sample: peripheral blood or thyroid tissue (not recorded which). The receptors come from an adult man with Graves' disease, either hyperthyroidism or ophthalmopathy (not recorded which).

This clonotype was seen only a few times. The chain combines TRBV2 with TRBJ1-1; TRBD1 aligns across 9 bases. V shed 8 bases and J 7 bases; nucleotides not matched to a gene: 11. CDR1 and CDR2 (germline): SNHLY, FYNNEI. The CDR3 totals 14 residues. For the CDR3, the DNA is TGTGCCAGCTGCAATTCCGGGACAGGGATTGAAGCTTTCTTT. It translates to CASCNSGTGIEAFF.

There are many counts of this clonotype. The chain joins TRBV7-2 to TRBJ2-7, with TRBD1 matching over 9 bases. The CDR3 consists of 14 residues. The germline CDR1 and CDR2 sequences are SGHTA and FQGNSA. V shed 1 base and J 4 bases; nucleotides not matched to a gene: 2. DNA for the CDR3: TGTGCCAGCAGCTTAGTAGGGACAGGGTACGAGCAGTACTTC. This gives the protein CASSLVGTGYEQYF.

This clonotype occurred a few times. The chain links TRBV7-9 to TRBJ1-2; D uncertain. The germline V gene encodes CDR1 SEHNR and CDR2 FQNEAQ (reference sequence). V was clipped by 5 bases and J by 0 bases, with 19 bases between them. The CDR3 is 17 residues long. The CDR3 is CASSPLGVAGSNYGYTF. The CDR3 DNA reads TGTGCCAGCAGCCCTCTAGGTGTCGCCGGTTCTAACTATGGCTACACCTTC.

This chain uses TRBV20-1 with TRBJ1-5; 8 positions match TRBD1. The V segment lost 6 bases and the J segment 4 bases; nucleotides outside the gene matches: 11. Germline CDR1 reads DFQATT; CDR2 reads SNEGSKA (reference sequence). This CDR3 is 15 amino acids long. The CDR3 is CSASSLQGANQPQHF. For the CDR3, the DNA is TGCAGTGCCAGCTCACTCCAGGGGGCGAATCAGCCCCAGCATTTT.

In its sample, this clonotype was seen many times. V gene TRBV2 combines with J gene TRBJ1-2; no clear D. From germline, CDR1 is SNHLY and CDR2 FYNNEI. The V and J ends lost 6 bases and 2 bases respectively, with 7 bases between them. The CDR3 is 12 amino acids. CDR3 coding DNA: TGTGCCAGCAGACAGTTGAACTATGGCTACACCTTC. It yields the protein CASRQLNYGYTF.